This T cell receptor (beta chain) is from a study of blood T cell repertoires in COVID-19. Study-wide background: The cDNA or gDNA used as material had been derived from T cells, B-cell-depleted T cells, or PBMCs.

The junction had 6 bases not matched to a gene; V was cut back by 4 bases and J by 0 bases. Germline loops: CDR1 SGHDT, CDR2 YYEEEE. CDR3 length equals 15 residues. In the authors' workflow: Nucleated cell number was recorded as an estimate derived from reference gene primer amplification. Clones were read by immunoSEQ multiplex PCR, and TCRdb kept only the in-frame ones, dropping some. V, J and clone size were drawn from that table, and D and trimming were deduced from the DNA. The data contain about 82,000 clones, around 80% of them singletons. Seattle researchers signed up patients amid active infection and tracked them longitudinally.

The chain combines TRBV5-6 with TRBJ2-7; TRBD2 matches 8 bases. The sequencing input was peripheral blood. This TCR was recovered from a man between 60 and 75 years old with COVID-19, enrolled during active disease. The CDR3 nucleotides are TGTGCCAGCAGCCCTTTAGCGGGACCCTCCTACGAGCAGTACTTC. Translation: CASSPLAGPSYEQYF.